This T cell receptor (beta chain) is from a study of cytomegalovirus exposure and HLA in healthy donors. Turning to this clone: Its antigen is as yet unknown.

Germline V CDR1 and CDR2: SGHNT, YYREEE (reference sequence). CDR3 length equals 16 residues. V shed 2 bases and J 4 bases; nucleotides not matched to a gene: 9. Use of 60 Vbeta and 13 Jbeta primers characterized the PCR. Repertoires were generated with immunoSEQ multiplex PCR, while TCRdb's copy carries only in-frame clones and drops some. The sample carries 130,000 or so clones, over 60% recorded once. Broader study findings: In a later analysis, a missense DCLRE1C variant was linked to TCR beta V- and J-gene trimming. When a later analysis compared HLA-associated TCR beta chains with equally common others, the HLA-associated chains turned out to be more clonally expanded and to have lower generation probabilities.

The chain is built from TRBV5-4 and TRBJ2-3; 8 nucleotides agree with TRBD2. The TCR comes from a male donor in good health and CMV-seropositive. The sample taken for sequencing was PBMCs. DNA of the CDR3: TGTGCCAGCAGCTTACCGGGGGGGCTACCCTCAGATACGCAGTATTTT. It encodes CASSLPGGLPSDTQYF.